This TCR beta chain was identified during a study of blood T cell repertoires in COVID-19. Study information: Samples of COVID-19 (acute and convalescent) were obtained from the United States, Italy and Spain. PBMCs, B-cell-depleted T cells, or T cells were the source of the cDNA or gDNA that made up the material.

V was clipped by 10 bases and J by 5 bases; unmatched bases: 16. Per germline, CDR1 LNHDA and CDR2 SQIVND (reference sequence). The CDR3 has 15 residues. Original data processing: By means of reference gene primer amplification, nucleated cell counts were estimated. This table comes from immunoSEQ multiplex PCR, and its TCRdb copy is limited to in-frame clones, with some not included. Clone size and V and J calls were adopted from that table, with D and trimming inferred from the DNA. The sample holds 250,000 to 350,000 clones, approximately 86% seen once. Sequencing input: peripheral blood. The clonotype was recovered from a woman aged 25 to 39 who had recovered from COVID-19. The chain is built from TRBV19 and TRBJ1-2, with 7 bases that match TRBD1. The CDR3, as DNA: TGTGCCACTAAGGCGGGACAGCTCCCGTCTTATGGCTACACCTTC. Amino acid sequence: CATKAGQLPSYGYTF.